The T cell receptor beta chain described here comes from a study of HIV-infected children after antiretroviral therapy interruption. Study conclusions and caveats: Naive CD4+ Gini coefficient rose by interruption end, suggesting clonal expansion. Naive CD4+ CDR3 sharing between time points fell after interruption began.

RNA-based 3' RACE libraries used unique molecular identifiers. A single record per CDR3 protein comes from TCRdb applying MiXCR to the 3' RACE reads. The data show tens of thousands of distinct CDR3 sequences, with around 4.7% seen just once and roughly 0.7% held by the top ten. Regarding treatment: PENTA 11 planned treatment interruption arm or continuous ART arm. At least 24 weeks of at least three-drug ART, in children 2 to 15 years. Cryopreserved PBMC samples required at least 5 million viable cells. CDR1 DFQATT and CDR2 SNEGSKA come from the germline V gene (reference sequence). Trimming removed 0 bases from V and 4 bases from J, with 9 bases in between. This CDR3 has 13 amino acids. This clonotype was seen many times. Its target is not known.

The TCR was taken from a pool of human donors with HIV. Sequenced material: CD45RA+ CD4+ T cells from PBMCs, pooled from several time points, taken from a donor given antiretroviral therapy, either interrupted or continuous. Subset indicated: naive CD4+ CD45RA+ CD45RO- T cells. This chain connects TRBV20-1 to TRBJ1-1, with a weak D call TRBD1 (6 bases). CDR3 in DNA: TGCAGTGCTAGAGAAGGGGGGGGCACTGAAGCTTTCTTT. It specifies CSAREGGGTEAFF.